These 14 T cell receptor beta chains came from one sample sequenced in a study of blood T cell repertoires in COVID-19 (dated by TCRdb to about 2020). The protocol used for the library was the immunoSEQ multiplex PCR assay. The immuneACCESS repertoire file appears here via TCRdb, limited to in-frame rearrangements. These files lack a portion of the clones; in checked studies, under half of the deficit traces to unresolved V genes, and the cause of the others is not known. For this sample there are about 110,000 clones; 76% appear just once. The ten biggest clones cover over 3.5% of the sample. The sample taken for sequencing was peripheral blood. Receptor source: a woman older than 75 with acute or convalescent COVID-19.

The V and J genes are TRBV2 and TRBJ1-5, with 8 bases lining up with TRBD1. CDR1 is SNHLY, CDR2 FYNNEI, per germline. V lost 10 bases to trimming and J lost 6 bases; unmatched junction nucleotides: 11. CDR3 size: 14 residues. CDR3 sequence (DNA): TGTGCCACTGCGACAGGGGACGGCGGTCAGCCCCAGCATTTT. Translation: CATATGDGGQPQHF.

In this sample, this clone turned up once. J is TRBJ2-5 and V is TRBV9; 10 positions agree with TRBD2. This CDR3 is built from 14 residues. After removal of 3 bases from V and 4 bases from J, the junction contained 3 bases not matched to a gene. Germline CDR1 SGDLS, CDR2 YYNGEE. CDR3 sequence (DNA): TGTGCCAGCAGCGGTAGCGGGGGGTTAGAGACCCAGTACTTC. The encoded protein is CASSGSGGLETQYF.

This clone appeared a few times. The chain combines TRBV6-4 with TRBJ2-2; D may be TRBD2 (5 bases). The CDR3 length is 15 residues. Trimming pared 0 bases from V and 4 bases from J, leaving 9 bases between. Germline lookup yields CDR1 MRHNA and CDR2 SNTAGT. In DNA form, the CDR3 reads TGTGCCAGCAGTGACTCGCGGGTGATCACCGGGGAGCTGTTTTTT. This sequence encodes CASSDSRVITGELFF.

The V gene is TRBV18, the J gene TRBJ2-7, with TRBD1 identical over 8 bases. This CDR3 is built from 15 residues. V dropped 2 bases and J dropped 1; count of bases not matched to a gene: 4. Germline-derived CDR1 and CDR2 are KGHSH and LQKENI. CDR3 nucleotide sequence: TGTGCCAGCTCACCAGGGACAGGACCGTCCTACGAGCAGTACTTC. It yields the protein CASSPGTGPSYEQYF.

CDR3 DNA sequence: TGTGCCAGCAGCTTAGATGCGAATCAGCCCCAGCATTTT. Its protein product is CASSLDANQPQHF. The V call is TRBV5-6, the J call TRBJ1-5; D call uncertain. The CDR3 is made up of 13 amino acids. Germline V CDR1 and CDR2: SGHDT, YYEEEE. V was pared by 2 bases and J by 4 bases, with 7 bases between.

Concerning this clone itself: The same CDR3 can be traced to other DNA sequences in this sample. The chain has TRBV11-2 and TRBJ1-1; maybe TRBD1 (5 bases). Trimming removed 1 base from V and 4 bases from J, with 10 bases in between. The CDR3 totals 14 residues. The V gene's germline CDR1 is SGHAT and CDR2 FQNNGV. This chain's CDR3 is CASSLGQGSTEAFF. For the CDR3, the DNA is TGTGCCAGCAGCTTAGGCCAGGGAAGCACTGAAGCTTTCTTT.

The chain has TRBV2 and TRBJ2-3; D is undetermined. Germline V lookup: CDR1 SNHLY, CDR2 FYNNEI. V was pared by 5 bases and J by 0 bases, with 9 bases between. This CDR3 is 14 amino acids long. CDR3 nucleotide sequence: TGTGCCAGCAGTCTATCGACTAGCACAGATACGCAGTATTTT. Translating gives CASSLSTSTDTQYF.

V is TRBV12-5 and J is TRBJ2-4; D unresolved. Germline V gene data show CDR1 as LGHNT and CDR2 as FRNRAP. The CDR3 is 19 amino acids. Trimming removed 6 bases at V and 0 bases at J, with 24 bases between. The CDR3 loop is CASGFTTQHSDIAKNIQYF. In DNA, the CDR3 is TGTGCTAGTGGCTTCACCACCCAACATAGTGACATAGCCAAAAACATTCAGTACTTC.

This clone has only a few counts. The chain couples TRBV19 to TRBJ1-5, with D tentatively TRBD1 (5 bases). CDR1 LNHDA and CDR2 SQIVND come from the germline V gene (reference sequence). Trimming pared 10 bases from V and 7 bases from J, leaving 17 bases between. The CDR3 has 13 residues. The CDR3 is CATHYMGGQPQHF. DNA of the CDR3: TGTGCCACCCATTACATGGGGGGACAGCCCCAGCATTTT.

J is TRBJ1-1 and V is TRBV18, with 7 bases aligning to TRBD1. The V gene end was trimmed by 2 bases and the J gene end by 10 bases; junction bases not matched to a gene: 16. The CDR3 consists of 16 residues. Germline CDR1 reads KGHSH; CDR2 reads LQKENI. The CDR3 bases are TGTGCCAGCTCACCATTTACGGGACAGTCCAGGGTTGGAGCTTTCTTT. Amino acid sequence: CASSPFTGQSRVGAFF.

The table lists this clone with a count of one. The rearrangement links TRBV7-2 to TRBJ2-1; TRBD2 is a possible D gene (6 bases). This CDR3 is 16 amino acids long. Germline V gene data show CDR1 as SGHTA and CDR2 as FQGNSA. Deletions cut 3 bases from V and 6 bases from J, with 18 bases between. The CDR3 reads CASSLGPHMGGNEQFF. Written as DNA, the CDR3 is TGTGCCAGCAGCTTGGGACCTCACATGGGGGGCAATGAGCAGTTCTTC.

This clone was detected a few times. V is TRBV7-2 and J is TRBJ2-7; tentatively, D is TRBD2 (6 bases). This CDR3 region has 14 residues. Germline V gives CDR1 SGHTA, CDR2 FQGNSA. The V end lost 5 bases, the J end lost 2 bases, and 13 bases lay between the germline ends. CDR3: CASSPLGGAYEQYF. CDR3 bases: TGTGCCAGCAGCCCTCTCGGCGGGGCCTACGAGCAGTACTTC.

The chain recombines TRBV5-1 with TRBJ2-5; 7 positions agree with TRBD1. The CDR3 is 15 amino acids. Germline CDR1 and CDR2: SGHRS and YFSETQ. The junction had 5 bases not matched to a gene; V was cut back by 0 bases and J by 3 bases. CDR3 loop: CASSLAGDREETQYF. CDR3 DNA: TGCGCCAGCAGCTTGGCCGGTGACAGGGAAGAGACCCAGTACTTC.

The V call is TRBV18, the J call TRBJ1-3, with 12 nucleotides matching TRBD1. The V and J ends lost 0 bases and 3 bases, in that order; junction bases with no gene match: 3. CDR3 length equals 17 residues. The germline CDR1 and CDR2 sequences are KGHSH and LQKENI. The CDR3 reads CASSPPGQGAGGNTIYF. The CDR3 region has the DNA TGTGCCAGCTCACCACCGGGACAGGGGGCAGGTGGAAACACCATATATTTT.